The entry below describes one TCR beta chain. Its target is unknown. V lost 1 base and J lost 4, with 12 bases in between. The CDR3 totals 15 residues. CDR1 is MNHNS and CDR2 is SASEGT in the germline V gene. These data belong to a study of vaccination and CD4 T cells after COVID-19. Study as a whole: Stimulation used overlapping spike peptides from SARS-CoV-2, HCoV-NL63, HCoV-OC43 and HCoV-229E.

Treatment indicated: roughly 10-day PBMC culture with coronavirus spike peptide pools or control peptides (ViraFEST assay). Sequenced with the Oncomine TCR Beta short-read assay was DNA taken from cultured CD4+ T cells. TCRdb reanalysed the PCR reads using MiXCR and keeps one entry per CDR3 protein. The profile covers over 8,500 distinct CDR3 sequences, with about two thirds appearing a single time and 7.5% to 9.5% taken by the ten largest. Here the sequenced sample was CD4+ T cells from blood, cultured in vitro, taken before SARS-CoV-2 vaccination. The J gene is TRBJ2-3, the V gene TRBV6-1; D possibly uses TRBD1 or TRBD2 (5 bases each). The TCR comes from a human donor who had recovered from COVID-19. The chain's CDR3 is CASSEVWGSADTQYF. CDR3 in DNA: TGTGCCAGCAGTGAAGTTTGGGGGAGCGCAGATACGCAGTATTTT.